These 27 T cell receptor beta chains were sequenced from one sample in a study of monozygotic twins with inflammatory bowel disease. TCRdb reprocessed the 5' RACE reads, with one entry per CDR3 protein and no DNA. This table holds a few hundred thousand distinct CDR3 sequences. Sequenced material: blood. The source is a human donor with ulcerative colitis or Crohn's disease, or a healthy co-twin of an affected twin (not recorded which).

CDR3 region: CASKGASYNEQFF. The V and J genes are TRBV6-5 and TRBJ2-1. CDR3 length: 13 amino acids. CDR1 and CDR2 (germline): MNHEY, SVGAGI.

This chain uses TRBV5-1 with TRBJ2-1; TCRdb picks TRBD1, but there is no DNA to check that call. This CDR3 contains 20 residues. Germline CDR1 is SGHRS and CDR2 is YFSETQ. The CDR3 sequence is CASSFLWAPGGGSSYNEQFF.

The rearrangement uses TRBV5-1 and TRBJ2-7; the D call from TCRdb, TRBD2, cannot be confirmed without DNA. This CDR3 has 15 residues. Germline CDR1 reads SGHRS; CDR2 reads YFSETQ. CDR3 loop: CASRAVPPSSYEQYF.

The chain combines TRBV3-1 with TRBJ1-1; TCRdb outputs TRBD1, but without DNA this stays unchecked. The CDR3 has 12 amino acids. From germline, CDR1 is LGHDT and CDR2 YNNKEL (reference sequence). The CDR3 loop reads CASARGGTEAFF.

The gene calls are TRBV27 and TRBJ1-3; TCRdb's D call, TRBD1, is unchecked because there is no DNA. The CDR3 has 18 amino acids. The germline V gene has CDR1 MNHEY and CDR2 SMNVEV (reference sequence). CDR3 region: CASSLRGGPINSGNTIYF.

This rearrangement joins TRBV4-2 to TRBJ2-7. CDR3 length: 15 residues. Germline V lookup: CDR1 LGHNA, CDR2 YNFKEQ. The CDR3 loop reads CASSQVADGTYEQYF.

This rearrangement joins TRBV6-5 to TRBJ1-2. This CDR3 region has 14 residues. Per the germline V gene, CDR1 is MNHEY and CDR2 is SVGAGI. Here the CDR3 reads CASSTTSGANGYTF.

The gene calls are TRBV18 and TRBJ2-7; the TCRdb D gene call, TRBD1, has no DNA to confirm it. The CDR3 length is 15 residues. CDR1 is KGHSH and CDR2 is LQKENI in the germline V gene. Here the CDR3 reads CASSPPGQGGYEQYF.

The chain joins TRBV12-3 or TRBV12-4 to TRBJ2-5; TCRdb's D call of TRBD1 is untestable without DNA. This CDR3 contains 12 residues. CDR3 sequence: CASSSPRSAQYF.

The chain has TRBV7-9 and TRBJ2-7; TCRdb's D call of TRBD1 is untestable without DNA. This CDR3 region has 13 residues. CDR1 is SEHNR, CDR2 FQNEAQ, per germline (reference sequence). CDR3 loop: CASRDGTGVMQYF.

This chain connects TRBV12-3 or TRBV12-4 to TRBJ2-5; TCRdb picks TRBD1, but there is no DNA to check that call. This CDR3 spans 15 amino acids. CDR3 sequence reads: CASSIRQGTQETQYF.

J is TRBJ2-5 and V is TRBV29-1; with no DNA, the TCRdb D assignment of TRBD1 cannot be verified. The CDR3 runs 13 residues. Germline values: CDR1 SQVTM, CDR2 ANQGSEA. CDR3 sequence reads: CSVVDGQGETQYF.

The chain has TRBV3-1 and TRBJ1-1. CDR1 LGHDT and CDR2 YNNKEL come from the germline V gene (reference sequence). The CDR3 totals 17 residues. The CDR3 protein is CASSHRIRAAGNTEAFF.

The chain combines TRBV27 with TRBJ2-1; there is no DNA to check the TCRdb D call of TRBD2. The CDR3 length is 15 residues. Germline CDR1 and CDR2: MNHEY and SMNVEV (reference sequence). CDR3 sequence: CASSYLAGGPLEQFF.

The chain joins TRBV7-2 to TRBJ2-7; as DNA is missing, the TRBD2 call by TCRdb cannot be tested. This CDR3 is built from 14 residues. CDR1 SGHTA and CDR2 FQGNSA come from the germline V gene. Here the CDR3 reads CASSPRALRFVQYF.

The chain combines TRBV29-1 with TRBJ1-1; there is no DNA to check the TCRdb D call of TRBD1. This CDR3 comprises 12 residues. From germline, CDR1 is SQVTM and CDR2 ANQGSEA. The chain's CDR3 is CGGGGLNTEAFF.

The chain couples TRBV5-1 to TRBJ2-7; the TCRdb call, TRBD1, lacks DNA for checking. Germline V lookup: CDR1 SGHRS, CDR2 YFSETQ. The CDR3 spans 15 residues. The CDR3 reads CASGLGSGTAYEQYF.

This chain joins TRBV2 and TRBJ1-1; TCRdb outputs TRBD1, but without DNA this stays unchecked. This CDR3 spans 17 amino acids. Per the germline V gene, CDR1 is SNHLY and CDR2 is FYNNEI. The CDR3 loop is CATSTGQGLPPNTEAFF.

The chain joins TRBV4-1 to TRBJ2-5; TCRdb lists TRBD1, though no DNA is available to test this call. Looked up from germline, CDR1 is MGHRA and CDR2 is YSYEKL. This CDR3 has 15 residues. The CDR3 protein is CASSLAGGKGETQYF.

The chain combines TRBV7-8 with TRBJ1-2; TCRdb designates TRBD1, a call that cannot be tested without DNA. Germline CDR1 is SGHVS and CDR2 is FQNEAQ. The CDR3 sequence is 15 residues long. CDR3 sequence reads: CASSLAGGIIYGYTF.

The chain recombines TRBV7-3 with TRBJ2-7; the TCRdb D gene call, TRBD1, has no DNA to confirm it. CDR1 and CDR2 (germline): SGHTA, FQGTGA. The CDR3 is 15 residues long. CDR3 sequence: CASSPEGGAPDEQYF.

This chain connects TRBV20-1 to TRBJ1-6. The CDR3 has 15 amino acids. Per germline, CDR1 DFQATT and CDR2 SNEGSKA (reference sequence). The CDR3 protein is CSATDVGSYNSPLHF.

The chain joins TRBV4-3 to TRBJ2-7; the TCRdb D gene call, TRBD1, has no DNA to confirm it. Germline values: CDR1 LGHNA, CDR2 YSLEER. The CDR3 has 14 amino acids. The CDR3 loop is CASSPSEGGYEQYF.

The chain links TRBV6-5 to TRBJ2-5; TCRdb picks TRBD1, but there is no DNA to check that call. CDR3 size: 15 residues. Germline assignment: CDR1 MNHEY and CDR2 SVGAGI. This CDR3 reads CASSYSGQHQETQYF.

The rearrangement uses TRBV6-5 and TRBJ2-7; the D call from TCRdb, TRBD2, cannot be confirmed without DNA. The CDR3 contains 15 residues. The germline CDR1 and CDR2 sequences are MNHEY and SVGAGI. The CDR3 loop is CASSLLDYSTYEQYF.

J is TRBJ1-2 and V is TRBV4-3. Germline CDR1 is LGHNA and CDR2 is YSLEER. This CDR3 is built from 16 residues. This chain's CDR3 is CASSQVFNLDSYGYTF.

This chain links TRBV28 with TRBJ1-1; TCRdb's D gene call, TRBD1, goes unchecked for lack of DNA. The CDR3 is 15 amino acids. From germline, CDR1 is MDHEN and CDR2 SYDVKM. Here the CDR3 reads CASVNGQTVNTEAFF.